Listed here is a single T cell receptor beta chain. These data come from a study of cytomegalovirus exposure and HLA in healthy donors. Primers for the PCR totalled 60 Vbeta and 13 Jbeta. Some clones are missing from TCRdb's copy, which holds only in-frame ones; the method was immunoSEQ multiplex PCR. The sample yields over 55,000 clones, of which the top ten take up about a sixth. The CDR3 covers 18 residues. Looked up from germline, CDR1 is LNHDA and CDR2 is SQIVND (reference sequence). V lost 0 bases and J lost 2, with 17 bases in between. The sequenced material came from PBMCs. The source of this sequence is a boy between 10 and 17 years old in good health and CMV-seronegative. The V gene is TRBV19, the J gene TRBJ2-1, with D possibly TRBD2 on 6 matching bases. CDR3 region: CASSIDNPLWTTYNEQFF. The CDR3 DNA reads as TGTGCCAGTAGTATAGATAACCCGCTATGGACTACCTACAATGAGCAGTTCTTC.